This T cell receptor (beta chain) was sequenced in a study of T-cell memory formation after mild COVID-19. Study information: Each donor largely had its own TCR clusters.

TCRdb used MiXCR to reprocess the 5' RACE reads, holding one entry per CDR3 protein. The sample yields around 420,000 distinct CDR3 sequences, roughly 26% seen once. General study results and limits: Pre-infection memory already had some responding clones, implying cross-reactive memory joined.

This clonotype came up many times. No antigen is known for it. The CDR3 totals 16 residues. The germline CDR1 and CDR2 sequences are SGHRS and YFSETQ. With V trimmed by 4 bases and J by 1 base, 7 bases remained unmatched. The genes are TRBV5-1 and TRBJ2-3; 9 nucleotides align to TRBD2. Sequencing was carried out using PBMCs or a T cell subset sorted from them (not recorded which). The sequence came from an adult woman who had mild COVID-19 (a few samples of this study predate the infection). Cell type and time point are not known. Here the CDR3 reads CASSRLAVGGTDTQYF. Here the CDR3 DNA reads TGCGCCAGCAGCCGACTAGCGGTAGGCGGCACAGATACGCAGTATTTT.